These 26 T cell receptor beta chains share one sample of origin, sequenced in a study of chemoradiotherapy in HPV16-positive cancers. Profiling relied on immunoSEQ multiplex PCR, and the TCRdb table lists in-frame clones only, not all of them. The table shows about 8,900 clones, with approximately 90% occurring only once. The source material was blood, sampled from a patient who underwent chemoradiotherapy. These receptor sequences come from a human donor with HPV-associated anogenital cancer.

V usage is TRBV10-3 and J usage is TRBJ1-2; D is unresolved. The CDR3 is 15 amino acids. The germline CDR1 and CDR2 sequences are ENHRY and SYGVKD. V was shortened by 0 bases and J by 3 bases, with 11 bases between the two germline ends. The CDR3 DNA sequence: TGTGCCATCAGTGAGTCGGTACAGTCTTACTATGGCTACACCTTC. Amino acids: CAISESVQSYYGYTF.

CDR3 bases: TGTGCCAGCAGCGAGGGCGCAGGGAATGAAAAACTGTTTTTT. Its translation: CASSEGAGNEKLFF. This rearrangement joins TRBV5-4 to TRBJ1-4, with a tentative D call TRBD1 (5 bases). The CDR3 consists of 14 residues. The ends were cut back, 4 bases at V and 5 bases at J, with 12 bases in the middle. CDR1 and CDR2 from the germline V gene are SGHNT and YYREEE (reference sequence).

The chain employs TRBV5-1 and TRBJ1-6, with D uncertain. CDR1 is SGHRS and CDR2 is YFSETQ in the germline V gene. V lost 4 bases and J 17 bases, leaving 16 bases between the germline ends. This CDR3 contains 12 residues. The CDR3 nucleotides read TGCGCCAGCAGCGAAGGACGACCCCCTATCCACTTT. It is translated as CASSEGRPPIHF.

The chain carries TRBV30 and TRBJ1-5; TRBD1 agrees at 9 bases. This CDR3 region has 15 residues. CDR1 is GTSNPN, CDR2 SVGIG, per germline (reference sequence). V shed 1 base and J 6 bases; nucleotides not matched to a gene: 7. DNA of the CDR3: TGTGCCTGGAGTGCGGAGACAGGGGGAGGTCAGCCCCAGCATTTT. Translated, it gives CAWSAETGGGQPQHF.

This chain links TRBV9 with TRBJ2-2, with D possibly matching TRBD2 (5 bases). CDR3 size: 14 residues. Germline CDR1 reads SGDLS; CDR2 reads YYNGEE. The V end lost 4 bases, the J end lost 6 bases, and 13 bases lay between the germline ends. The CDR3 sequence is CASSSGSSSGELFF. The CDR3 DNA is TGTGCCAGCAGCAGCGGATCCAGCTCCGGGGAGCTGTTTTTT.

The J gene is TRBJ2-1, the V gene TRBV11-2, with a possible D match to TRBD1 (5 bases). Trimming cost V 5 bases and J 7 bases, with 15 bases left between them. CDR1 is SGHAT, CDR2 FQNNGV, per germline. The CDR3 is made up of 14 amino acids. The CDR3 here is CASSPQGRLNEQFF. Here the CDR3 DNA reads TGTGCCAGCAGCCCCCAGGGCAGGCTAAATGAGCAGTTCTTC. The full variable domain, its missing parts supplied by reference TRBV11-2 and TRBJ2-1, is EAGVAQSPRYKIIEKRQSVAFWCNPISGHATLYWYQQILGQGPKLLIQFQNNGVVDDSQLPKDRFSAERLKGVDSTLKIQPAKLEDSAVYLCASSPQGRLNEQFFGPGTRLTVL.

The chain is built from TRBV11-2 and TRBJ2-1; the D call may be TRBD1 or TRBD2 (5 bases each). V lost 2 bases to trimming and J lost 0 bases, with 11 bases between them. Germline V gene sequence: CDR1 SGHAT, CDR2 FQNNGV. The CDR3 covers 16 residues. The CDR3 coding sequence is TGTGCCAGCAGCTTAAGGGGAGTCTCCTCCTACAATGAGCAGTTCTTC. Protein sequence: CASSLRGVSSYNEQFF.

DNA of the CDR3: TGTGCCTGGAGTACCGGCCAGGGCTGGAATCAGCCCCAGCATTTT. It is translated as CAWSTGQGWNQPQHF. This chain uses TRBV30 with TRBJ1-5, with a tentative D call TRBD1 (5 bases). Trimming stripped 2 bases from V and 4 bases from J, with 15 bases between. Germline loops: CDR1 GTSNPN, CDR2 SVGIG (reference sequence). The CDR3 has 15 amino acids.

This CDR3 reads CASSLNSPHNEQFF. CDR3 sequence (DNA): TGCGCCAGCAGCTTGAATAGTCCCCACAATGAGCAGTTCTTC. The chain uses TRBV5-1 and TRBJ2-1; no reliable D call. The CDR3 contains 14 residues. Per germline, CDR1 SGHRS and CDR2 YFSETQ. With 1 base removed from V and 5 bases from J, the gap between germline ends came to 10 bases.

The genes are TRBV10-3 and TRBJ1-5; D is undetermined. In germline, CDR1 is ENHRY, CDR2 SYGVKD. The CDR3 consists of 13 residues. Trimming left V 3 bases short and J 7 bases short, with 10 bases between. CDR3 loop: CAISDGNGQPQHF. In DNA form, the CDR3 reads TGTGCCATCAGTGACGGGAACGGGCAGCCCCAGCATTTT.

The chain links TRBV18 to TRBJ1-4; 8 bases are a match to TRBD1. Trimming took 3 bases from V and 0 from J; bases not matched to a gene: 9. Looked up from germline, CDR1 is KGHSH and CDR2 is LQKENI. The CDR3 loop spans 18 amino acids. The CDR3 DNA is TGTGCCAGCTCACCTTGGGGGACAGGCCTTACAACTAATGAAAAACTGTTTTTT. Translated, it gives CASSPWGTGLTTNEKLFF. The full variable domain, completed using reference TRBV18 and TRBJ1-4, is NAGVMQNPRHLVRRRGQEARLRCSPMKGHSHVYWYRQLPEEGLKFMVYLQKENIIDESGMPKERFSAEFPKEGPSILRIQQVVRGDSAAYFCASSPWGTGLTTNEKLFFGSGTQLSVL.

The chain is built from TRBV6-5 and TRBJ1-6; no clear D. The CDR3 sequence is 16 residues long. The germline V gene has CDR1 MNHEY and CDR2 SVGAGI. Trimming shortened V by 2 bases and J by 5 bases, and 13 bases separated the two germline ends. The chain's CDR3 is CASSYIWVNDNSPLHF. Written as DNA, the CDR3 is TGTGCCAGCAGTTACATTTGGGTCAACGATAATTCACCCCTCCACTTT.

Only one count was recorded for this clone. The chain uses TRBV5-4 and TRBJ2-3; 7 nucleotides match TRBD1. Germline V gene sequence: CDR1 SGHNT, CDR2 YYREEE (reference sequence). The CDR3 contains 15 residues. The V and J ends lost 2 bases and 2 bases, in that order; junction bases with no gene match: 5. This CDR3 reads CASSLAGGVTDTQYF. The CDR3 coding sequence is TGTGCCAGCAGCTTAGCAGGGGGAGTCACAGATACGCAGTATTTT.

This rearrangement joins TRBV7-8 to TRBJ1-2, with unresolved D. The CDR3 has 17 residues. Germline V gives CDR1 SGHVS, CDR2 FQNEAQ. Trimming left V 1 base short and J 0 bases short, with 15 bases between. As DNA, the CDR3 is TGTGCCAGCAGCTTAGGGCAGCCCTTTGAGTCTAACTATGGCTACACCTTC. Protein product: CASSLGQPFESNYGYTF.

The chain has TRBV7-2 and TRBJ2-5; 9 nucleotides match TRBD2. This CDR3 region has 16 residues. The V gene's germline CDR1 is SGHTA and CDR2 FQGNSA. V lost 3 bases to trimming and J lost 1 base; unmatched junction nucleotides: 6. The CDR3 protein is CASSLFSGGLQETQYF. CDR3 bases: TGTGCCAGCAGCTTGTTTAGCGGGGGCCTCCAAGAGACCCAGTACTTC.

Here the CDR3 reads CASSQDPRQGLGYTF. In DNA, the CDR3 is TGCGCCAGCAGCCAAGATCCGAGACAGGGGCTTGGCTACACCTTC. J is TRBJ1-2 and V is TRBV4-3; 8 bases align to TRBD1. The V segment lost 0 bases and the J segment 7 bases; nucleotides outside the gene matches: 7. Germline V lookup: CDR1 LGHNA, CDR2 YSLEER. The CDR3 spans 15 residues.

J is TRBJ1-1 and V is TRBV7-6; D is possibly TRBD1 (5 bases). The CDR3 covers 16 residues. Trimming stripped 5 bases from V and 3 bases from J, with 19 bases between. Germline CDR1 SGHVS, CDR2 FNYEAQ. The CDR3 is CASSPIDAGKDTEAFF. CDR3 DNA: TGTGCCAGCAGCCCCATAGACGCAGGGAAGGACACTGAAGCTTTCTTT.

The chain has TRBV9 and TRBJ2-7, with D unclear. Germline lookup yields CDR1 SGDLS and CDR2 YYNGEE. The V and J ends lost 0 bases and 4 bases respectively, with 2 bases between them. The CDR3 runs to 11 residues. The CDR3 spells CASSVEYEQYF. The CDR3 DNA reads TGTGCCAGCAGCGTAGAGTACGAGCAGTACTTC.

V usage is TRBV5-6 and J usage is TRBJ2-2; 8 nucleotides line up with TRBD2. The CDR3 is made up of 16 amino acids. The ends lost 3 bases at V and 6 bases at J; junction bases unmatched: 10. In germline, CDR1 is SGHDT, CDR2 YYEEEE. Written as DNA, the CDR3 is TGTGCCAGCAGCTATATAGGGACTAGAGGGTCCGGGGAGCTGTTTTTT. It specifies CASSYIGTRGSGELFF.

The genes are TRBV27 and TRBJ1-5, with TRBD1 matching over 10 bases. The V gene's germline CDR1 is MNHEY and CDR2 SMNVEV (reference sequence). This CDR3 has 15 amino acids. Germline trimming cut 5 bases from V and 2 bases from J; bases unmatched to any gene: 3. The CDR3 loop reads CASSRGTGGNQPQHF. CDR3 DNA sequence: TGTGCCAGCAGTCGGGGGACAGGGGGCAATCAGCCCCAGCATTTT.

This chain connects TRBV9 to TRBJ1-5; D gene ambiguous. The CDR3 spans 15 residues. With 0 bases removed from V and 4 bases from J, the gap between germline ends came to 11 bases. Germline values: CDR1 SGDLS, CDR2 YYNGEE. The CDR3 sequence: CASSVGSGWNQPQHF. The CDR3 bases are TGTGCCAGCAGCGTAGGGTCTGGGTGGAATCAGCCCCAGCATTTT.

The gene calls are TRBV7-9 and TRBJ1-4; D unresolved. The CDR3 is 12 amino acids. The germline gives CDR1 SEHNR, CDR2 FQNEAQ (reference sequence). With 6 bases removed from V and 7 bases from J, the gap between germline ends came to 9 bases. The CDR3 loop reads CASSRTAEKLFF. The CDR3 region has the DNA TGTGCCAGCAGTCGTACGGCTGAAAAACTGTTTTTT.

J is TRBJ2-5 and V is TRBV30; D possibly corresponds to TRBD1 (6 bases). The CDR3 has 12 amino acids. Between the trimmed V and J ends, which lost 6 bases and 2 bases, there was a span of 10 bases. CDR1 is GTSNPN and CDR2 is SVGIG in the germline V gene (reference sequence). The CDR3 bases are TGTGCCTGCCACAGGGATCAAGAGACCCAGTACTTC. It is translated as CACHRDQETQYF. The variable domain in full, completed from reference TRBV30 and TRBJ2-5, reads SQTIHQWPATLVQPVGSPLSLECTVEGTSNPNLYWYRQAAGRGLQLLFYSVGIGQISSEVPQNLSASRPQDRQFILSSKKLLLSDSGFYLCACHRDQETQYFGPGTRLLVL.

The V call is TRBV6-1, the J call TRBJ1-1; D not certain. Deletions cut 5 bases from V and 0 bases from J, with 10 bases between. Looked up from germline, CDR1 is MNHNS and CDR2 is SASEGT. This CDR3 comprises 14 residues. Written as DNA, the CDR3 is TGTGCCAGCAGTCTGCGGACCTTGAACACTGAAGCTTTCTTT. Its translation is CASSLRTLNTEAFF.

V usage is TRBV5-8 and J usage is TRBJ1-5; D remains unclear. The CDR3 has 16 amino acids. The V gene lost 1 base and the J gene lost 1 base, with 12 bases spanning the gap. Germline loops: CDR1 SGHTS, CDR2 YDEGEE. The CDR3 DNA follows: TGTGCCAGCAGCTTGTCTAGGGCCTGGAGCAATCAGCCCCAGCATTTT. It codes for CASSLSRAWSNQPQHF.

The chain joins TRBV18 to TRBJ2-2; 12 positions match TRBD1. V shed 6 bases, J shed 4 bases, and the junction held 3 bases outside the gene matches. CDR1 and CDR2 (germline): KGHSH, LQKENI. The CDR3 length is 15 residues. CDR3 DNA: TGTGCCAGCTCCCGGGGACAGGGGGCCACCGGGGAGCTGTTTTTT. Translated, it gives CASSRGQGATGELFF.